The 27 T cell receptor beta chains reported below all come from one sample, sequenced in a study of tumor and adjacent non-tumor tissue in lung cancer. A modified ARM-PCR protocol with three rounds of nested PCR amplified TCRbeta. A single record per CDR3 protein comes from TCRdb applying MiXCR to the multiplex PCR reads. This sample has more than 85,000 distinct CDR3 sequences, with more than 60% found just once. The template was RNA from unsorted bulk tissue. Material for sequencing was lung tumor tissue. These receptor sequences come from a man aged 65 to 79 with non-small cell lung cancer.

A few counts support this clonotype. It may be a read error: a sequence one base away is much more abundant. In nucleotides, the CDR3 is TGTGCCACCGAGAGGTCGCGCACAGATGCGCAGTATTTT. The encoded protein is CATERSRTDAQYF. The chain joins TRBV6-1 to TRBJ2-3, with D unclear. This CDR3 contains 13 residues. The germline V gene has CDR1 MNHNS and CDR2 SASEGT.

Many counts were recorded for this clonotype. V and J are TRBV28 and TRBJ1-2; the match to TRBD1 covers 9 bases. Unmatched junction bases numbered 12, after V lost 8 bases and J lost 8 bases. The CDR3 has 14 residues. Germline V lookup: CDR1 MDHEN, CDR2 SYDVKM. The CDR3 loop is CASGSWGQGHGYTF. CDR3 nucleotides: TGTGCCAGCGGTAGTTGGGGACAGGGTCACGGCTACACCTTC.

The J gene is TRBJ1-1, the V gene TRBV20-1, with TRBD1 as a possible D gene (6 bases). The germline CDR1 and CDR2 sequences are DFQATT and SNEGSKA (reference sequence). The CDR3 loop spans 14 amino acids. V shed 5 bases and J shed 1 base, with 14 bases lying between them. CDR3 DNA sequence: TGCAGTGCTTTACGACAGGCCACGAACACTGAAGCTTTCTTT. It is translated as CSALRQATNTEAFF.

A note on this clonotype: This may come from a read error, since a much larger clone is one base off. The gene calls are TRBV6-1 and TRBJ2-1, with a weak D call TRBD1 (6 bases). V dropped 4 bases and J dropped 5 bases, with 15 bases sitting between them. From germline, CDR1 is MNHNS and CDR2 SASEGT. The CDR3 contains 15 residues. The CDR3 spells CASSGIGTNHNEQFF. The DNA for the CDR3 is TGTGCCAGCAGTGGTATCGGGACAAACCACAATGAGCAGTTCTTC.

At least ten counts were recorded for this clonotype. The CDR3, as DNA: TGTGCCAGCAGCCACGTAAACCAAAGAGAGACCCAGTACTTC. It is translated as CASSHVNQRETQYF. The rearrangement joins TRBV28 to TRBJ2-5; D not certain. V shed 6 bases and J shed 4 bases, with 15 bases lying between them. The germline CDR1 and CDR2 sequences are MDHEN and SYDVKM. The CDR3 spans 14 residues.

Remarks on this clonotype: The CDR3 does not close with the conserved phenylalanine or tryptophan, likely indicating a read error. No DNA is shown, since the ends of the CDR3 on it are uncertain; the CDR3 is the one TCRdb lists. The chain combines TRBV29-1 with TRBJ2-3. From germline, CDR1 is SQVTM and CDR2 ANQGSEA. Termini included, the CDR3 measures 13 amino acids. CDR3 region: CSVLSARRDTLYL.

Remarks on this clonotype: Relative to the germline gene, one junction end is altered; a read error may explain this. The V gene is TRBV4-1, the J gene TRBJ1-5, with D hard to call. CDR1 is MGHRA, CDR2 YSYEKL, per germline. The CDR3 spans 16 residues. CDR3 region: CASNEEISVGNQSQHF. CDR3 DNA: TGCGCCAGCAACGAAGAAATTTCGGTAGGCAATCAGTCCCAGCATTTT.

As to this clonotype: This clone may be a read error of a much larger clone one base away. In this CDR3 the conserved last residue, phenylalanine or tryptophan, is missing, so a read error is likely. The rearrangement links TRBV5-4 to TRBJ2-7; D may be TRBD2 (7 bases). The CDR3 contains 14 residues. CDR1 and CDR2 (germline): SGHNT, YYREEE (reference sequence). Trimming left V 4 bases short and J 5 bases short, with 16 bases between. Here the CDR3 reads CASSRGGQGNEQYL. The CDR3 bases are TGTGCCAGCAGCAGGGGGGGGCAGGGGAACGAGCAGTACCTC.

Regarding this clonotype: Its ends do not fully match the called genes, so a read error is possible. CDR3 protein: CASSWITTGQETQYF. As DNA, the CDR3 is TGTGCCAGCAGCTGGATCACGACAGGCCAAGAGACTCAGTACTTC. This chain uses TRBV11-2 with TRBJ2-5, with D perhaps TRBD1 (6 bases). Germline values: CDR1 SGHAT, CDR2 FQNNGV. The CDR3 length is 15 residues. Complete variable domain (other parts from reference TRBV11-2 and TRBJ2-5): EAGVAQSPRYKIIEKRQSVAFWCNPISGHATLYWYQQILGQGPKLLIQFQNNGVVDDSQLPKDRFSAERLKGVDSTLKIQPAKLEDSAVYLCASSWITTGQETQYFGPGTRLLVL.

The chain uses TRBV5-1 and TRBJ1-4; unclear D gene. Germline V CDR1 and CDR2: SGHRS, YFSETQ. CDR3 length: 13 amino acids. With 0 bases removed from V and 3 bases from J, the gap between germline ends came to 3 bases. In nucleotides, the CDR3 is TGCGCCAGCAGCTTGGAACCTAATGAAAAACTGTTTTTT. It is translated as CASSLEPNEKLFF. Full variable domain (missing parts from reference TRBV5-1 and TRBJ1-4): KAGVTQTPRYLIKTRGQQVTLSCSPISGHRSVSWYQQTPGQGLQFLFEYFSETQRNKGNFPGRFSGRQFSNSRSEMNVSTLELGDSALYLCASSLEPNEKLFFGSGTQLSVL.

The sample holds many counts of this clonotype. This chain connects TRBV10-3 to TRBJ2-7, with a possible D match to TRBD1 (5 bases). The germline V gene has CDR1 ENHRY and CDR2 SYGVKD. V gave up 2 bases and J gave up 4 bases, with 12 bases separating them. This CDR3 region has 14 residues. As DNA, the CDR3 is TGTGCCATCAGTGAGCGTCTCCAGGGTTACGAGCAGTACTTC. It is translated as CAISERLQGYEQYF.

In regard to this clonotype: Germline is not matched at one junction end, which may reflect a read error. The V gene is TRBV6-5, the J gene TRBJ2-5; D is perhaps TRBD1 (5 bases). CDR3 size: 15 residues. The germline gives CDR1 MNHEY, CDR2 SVGAGI. The CDR3 is CASSYSQVGQETQYF. The CDR3 coding sequence is TGTGCCAGCAGTTATTCGCAAGTGGGGCAAGAGACCCAATACTTC.

This clonotype was detected ten times or more. This chain uses TRBV11-2 with TRBJ2-1, with TRBD1 matching over 7 bases. The V segment lost 1 base and the J segment 12 bases; nucleotides outside the gene matches: 3. From germline, CDR1 is SGHAT and CDR2 FQNNGV. The length of the CDR3 is 12 residues. The CDR3 reads CASSLGDSPQFF. The CDR3 DNA is TGTGCCAGCAGCTTAGGGGACAGTCCGCAGTTCTTC.

This chain links TRBV6-1 with TRBJ2-6, with D tentatively TRBD1 (6 bases). Per the germline V gene, CDR1 is MNHNS and CDR2 is SASEGT. The CDR3 runs to 16 residues. V lost 4 bases to trimming and J lost 14 bases, with 24 bases between them. The CDR3 region is CASSAEDSSGASILTF. The CDR3 region has the DNA TGTGCCAGCAGTGCCGAGGACAGCTCTGGTGCCAGCATCCTGACTTTC.

This clonotype was counted between two and nine times. The V call is TRBV24-1, the J call TRBJ1-2; TRBD1 agrees at 9 bases. The CDR3 has 16 residues. Germline CDR1 and CDR2: KGHDR and SFDVKD. V trimming: 7 bases; J trimming: 1 base; junction bases outside the gene matches: 9. CDR3 loop: CATRDEQGALNYGYTF. The CDR3 bases are TGTGCCACCAGGGATGAACAGGGGGCGCTTAACTATGGCTACACCTTC.

This clonotype appeared a single time. Mismatch with germline at one junction end may stem from a read error. The gene calls are TRBV6-5 and TRBJ1-2, with a tentative D call TRBD1 (6 bases). Germline V gene lookup returns CDR1 MNHEY and CDR2 SVGAGI. The CDR3 extends over 13 amino acids. The CDR3 here is CVSSYRGQNGYTF. The CDR3 region has the DNA TGTGTCAGCAGTTATCGCGGACAGAATGGATACACCTTC.

This clonotype came up many times. A much bigger clone sits one base away, suggesting this may be a read error. V is TRBV29-1 and J is TRBJ1-2; no definite D call. This CDR3 has 11 residues. Germline CDR1 and CDR2: SQVTM and ANQGSEA. DNA for the CDR3: TGCAGCGTTGGGCAGGCTTATGGCCACACCTTC. Translated, it gives CSVGQAYGHTF.

Points on this clonotype: Relative to the germline gene, one junction end is altered; a read error may explain this. The chain has TRBV6-6 and TRBJ2-3; maybe TRBD2 (7 bases). Per germline, CDR1 MNHNY and CDR2 SVGAGI (reference sequence). The CDR3 is 14 amino acids. The CDR3 loop reads CASSSGGATDMQYF. Written as DNA, the CDR3 is TGCGCCAGCAGTTCGGGGGGCGCCACAGATATGCAGTATTTT.

This clonotype has a count of ten or more. The chain employs TRBV6-6 and TRBJ2-7; D is tentatively TRBD1 or TRBD2 (7 bases each). Germline V gives CDR1 MNHNY, CDR2 SVGAGI (reference sequence). The CDR3 contains 18 residues. With 3 bases removed from V and 2 bases from J, the gap between germline ends came to 23 bases. This CDR3 is CASSYGQGRGLAPYEQYF. CDR3 DNA: TGTGCCAGCAGTTATGGTCAAGGGAGGGGGCTAGCTCCCTACGAGCAGTACTTC.

Of note for this clonotype: The junction departs from germline at one end; a sequencing error may be responsible. V and J are TRBV11-2 and TRBJ2-7; no definite D call. Germline assignment: CDR1 SGHAT and CDR2 FQNNGV. The CDR3 extends over 14 amino acids. Here the CDR3 reads CASSLEESPYDQYF. The CDR3 DNA sequence: TGTGCCAGCAGCTTAGAAGAGAGCCCCTACGATCAGTACTTC.

Comment on this clonotype: A junction end diverges from the germline sequence, so it may reflect a read error. The CDR3 sequence: CTSSPRQAKEAQHF. The CDR3 nucleotides read TGTACCAGCAGCCCTAGACAGGCGAAAGAGGCCCAGCACTTC. The chain carries TRBV11-2 and TRBJ2-5, with D perhaps matching TRBD1 (6 bases). The CDR3 is 14 amino acids. Germline CDR1 reads SGHAT; CDR2 reads FQNNGV.

About this clonotype: Because the CDR3 is missing its conserved closing phenylalanine or tryptophan, this is likely a read error. The chain couples TRBV6-6 to TRBJ1-3, with TRBD1 as a possible D gene (5 bases). This CDR3 region has 15 residues. Germline V gene data show CDR1 as MNHNY and CDR2 as SVGAGI (reference sequence). Between the trimmed V and J ends, which lost 5 bases and 4 bases, there was a span of 15 bases. Here the CDR3 reads CASSPGLRGGNTIYL. As DNA, the CDR3 is TGTGCCAGCAGTCCGGGACTTCGCGGGGGAAACACCATATATCTT.

The sample holds one count of this clonotype. A read error may produce the germline difference seen at one junction end. The V call is TRBV29-1, the J call TRBJ2-7; a weak D match, TRBD2 (5 bases). Germline-derived CDR1 and CDR2 are SQVTM and ANQGSEA. The CDR3 runs to 14 residues. The CDR3: CSVEERESANEQYF. The CDR3 region has the DNA TGTAGCGTTGAAGAACGTGAGTCGGCAAACGAGCAGTACTTC.

In regard to this clonotype: At one end, the junction sequence differs from germline, possibly due to a read error. V usage is TRBV29-1 and J usage is TRBJ2-1, with a possible D match to TRBD2 (6 bases). This CDR3 comprises 12 residues. CDR1 SQVTM and CDR2 ANQGSEA come from the germline V gene. CDR3 in amino acids: CRAPGLNNKQFF. The CDR3 DNA is TGCCGCGCGCCGGGACTGAACAATAAGCAGTTCTTC.

The chain couples TRBV29-1 to TRBJ2-1, with D maybe TRBD2 (6 bases). The V and J ends lost 7 bases and 7 bases respectively, with 20 bases between them. CDR1 is SQVTM and CDR2 is ANQGSEA in the germline V gene. The CDR3 consists of 14 residues. In nucleotides, the CDR3 is TGCAGCGCGAAAGTGGCGGGACTCTTGAATGAGCAGTTCTTC. As protein: CSAKVAGLLNEQFF.

As concerns this clonotype: The conserved final phenylalanine or tryptophan is absent from the CDR3, which likely points to a read error. The chain has TRBV11-1 and TRBJ2-5; TRBD2 aligns across 12 bases. Germline lookup yields CDR1 SGHAT and CDR2 FQDESV (reference sequence). The CDR3 covers 19 residues. CDR3: CASSLGTGLAGWYQKTQYL. The CDR3 DNA follows: TGTGCCAGCAGCTTAGGAACGGGACTAGCGGGTTGGTACCAAAAGACCCAGTACTTA.

Concerning this clonotype itself: Possible read error: a much larger clone is one base away. CDR3 in DNA: TGTGCCAGCAGCTTAGCATGGAGTAATGAAAAACTGTTTTTT. Protein sequence: CASSLAWSNEKLFF. This rearrangement joins TRBV7-9 to TRBJ1-4; D remains unclear. The V gene lost 0 bases and the J gene lost 4 bases, with 6 bases spanning the gap. The length of the CDR3 is 14 residues. Germline V gives CDR1 SEHNR, CDR2 FQNEAQ (reference sequence).